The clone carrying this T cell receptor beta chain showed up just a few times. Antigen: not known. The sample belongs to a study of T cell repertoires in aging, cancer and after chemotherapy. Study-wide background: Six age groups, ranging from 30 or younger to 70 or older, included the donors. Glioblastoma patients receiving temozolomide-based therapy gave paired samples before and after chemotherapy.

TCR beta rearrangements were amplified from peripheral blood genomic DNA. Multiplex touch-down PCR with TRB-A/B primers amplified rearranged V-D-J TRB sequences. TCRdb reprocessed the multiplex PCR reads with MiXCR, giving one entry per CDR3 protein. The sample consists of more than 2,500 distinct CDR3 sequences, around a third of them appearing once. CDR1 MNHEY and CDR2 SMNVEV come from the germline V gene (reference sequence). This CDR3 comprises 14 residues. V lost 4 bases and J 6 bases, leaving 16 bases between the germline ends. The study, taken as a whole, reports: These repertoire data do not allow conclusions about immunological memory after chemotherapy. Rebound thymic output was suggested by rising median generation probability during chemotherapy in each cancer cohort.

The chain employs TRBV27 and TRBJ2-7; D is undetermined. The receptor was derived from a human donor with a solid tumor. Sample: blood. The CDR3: CASSSLWVVGEQYF. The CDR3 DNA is TGTGCCAGCAGTTCCCTGTGGGTGGTGGGCGAGCAGTACTTC.